This T cell receptor beta chain emerged from a study of T-cell memory formation after mild COVID-19. Study in general: Largely, TCR clusters stayed within a single donor. Study results and caveats: Later expanders leaned CD4+, whereas day 15 to 85 contracting clones were balanced CD4/CD8. The pre-infection memory compartment contained some responding clones, suggesting cross-reactive memory joined.

This clonotype was observed a handful of times. Its antigen is unknown. V gave up 0 bases and J gave up 8 bases; unmatched junction bases: 9. Germline assignment: CDR1 LGHNA and CDR2 YNFKEQ. The CDR3 spans 15 residues. TCRdb reprocessed the 5' RACE reads with MiXCR, giving one entry per CDR3 protein. The sample records under 700,000 distinct CDR3 sequences, about a fifth being singletons. The rearrangement uses TRBV4-2 and TRBJ1-2; 7 nucleotides match TRBD1. The TCR originated in an adult woman who had mild COVID-19 (a few samples of this study predate the infection). Cell type and time point are not known. The source material was PBMCs or a T cell subset sorted from them (not recorded which). As DNA, the CDR3 is TGTGCCAGCAGCCAAGACAGGGGGATGGCGCGAGGCTACACCTTC. Translation: CASSQDRGMARGYTF.